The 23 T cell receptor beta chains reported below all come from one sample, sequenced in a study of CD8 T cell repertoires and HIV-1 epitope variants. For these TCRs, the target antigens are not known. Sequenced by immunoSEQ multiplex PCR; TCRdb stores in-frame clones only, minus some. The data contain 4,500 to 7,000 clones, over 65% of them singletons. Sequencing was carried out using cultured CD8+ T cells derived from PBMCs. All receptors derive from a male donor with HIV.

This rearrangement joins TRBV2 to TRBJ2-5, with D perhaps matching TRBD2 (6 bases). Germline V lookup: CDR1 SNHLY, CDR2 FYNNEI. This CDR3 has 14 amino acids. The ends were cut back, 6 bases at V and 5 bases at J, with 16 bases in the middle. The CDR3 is CASSAGPGGETQYF. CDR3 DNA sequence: TGTGCCAGCAGCGCGGGCCCCGGAGGGGAGACCCAGTACTTC.

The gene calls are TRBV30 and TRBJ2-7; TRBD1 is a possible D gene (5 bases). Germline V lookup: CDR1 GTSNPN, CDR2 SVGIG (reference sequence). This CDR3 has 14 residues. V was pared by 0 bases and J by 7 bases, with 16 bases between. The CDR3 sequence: CAWSVFRVYLEQYF. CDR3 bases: TGTGCCTGGAGTGTATTCAGGGTTTACCTGGAGCAGTACTTC.

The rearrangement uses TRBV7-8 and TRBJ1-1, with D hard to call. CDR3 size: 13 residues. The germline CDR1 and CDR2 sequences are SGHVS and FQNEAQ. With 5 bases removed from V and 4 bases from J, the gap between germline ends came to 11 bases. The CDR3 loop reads CASSATQSTEAFF. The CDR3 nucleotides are TGTGCCAGCAGCGCAACACAAAGCACTGAAGCTTTCTTT.

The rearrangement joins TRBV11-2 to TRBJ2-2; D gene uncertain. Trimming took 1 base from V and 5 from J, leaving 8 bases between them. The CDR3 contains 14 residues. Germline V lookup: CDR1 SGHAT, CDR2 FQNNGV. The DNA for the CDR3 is TGTGCCAGCAGCTTAGCCAGGAAAACCGGGGAGCTGTTTTTT. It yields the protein CASSLARKTGELFF. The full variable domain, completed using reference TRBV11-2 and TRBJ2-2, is EAGVAQSPRYKIIEKRQSVAFWCNPISGHATLYWYQQILGQGPKLLIQFQNNGVVDDSQLPKDRFSAERLKGVDSTLKIQPAKLEDSAVYLCASSLARKTGELFFGEGSRLTVL.

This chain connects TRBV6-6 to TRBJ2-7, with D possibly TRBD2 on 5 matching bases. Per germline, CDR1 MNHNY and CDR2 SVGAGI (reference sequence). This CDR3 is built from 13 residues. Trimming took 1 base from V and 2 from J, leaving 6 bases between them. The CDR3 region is CASSYFGAYEQYF. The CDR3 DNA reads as TGTGCCAGCAGTTACTTCGGGGCCTACGAGCAGTACTTC.

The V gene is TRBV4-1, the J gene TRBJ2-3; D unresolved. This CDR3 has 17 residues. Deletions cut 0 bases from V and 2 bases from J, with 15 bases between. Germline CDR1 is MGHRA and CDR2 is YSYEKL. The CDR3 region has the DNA TGCGCCAGCAGCCAAGACCCTGGCGGTGGAGACACAGATACGCAGTATTTT. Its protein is CASSQDPGGGDTDTQYF.

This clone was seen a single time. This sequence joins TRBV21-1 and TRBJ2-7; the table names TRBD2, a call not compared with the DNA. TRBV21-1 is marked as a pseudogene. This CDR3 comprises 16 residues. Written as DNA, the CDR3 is TGTGCCAGCAGCACTGAACTAGCGGGAGGCCCTAACGAGCAGTACTTC. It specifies CASSTELAGGPNEQYF.

CDR3 region: CASSSDVSAYEQYF. DNA for the CDR3: TGTGCCAGCAGTTCAGATGTCTCGGCCTACGAGCAGTACTTC. V is TRBV7-9 and J is TRBJ2-7, with D uncertain. Looked up from germline, CDR1 is SEHNR and CDR2 is FQNEAQ (reference sequence). The CDR3 is 14 residues long. Trimming removed 6 bases at V and 2 bases at J, with 14 bases between.

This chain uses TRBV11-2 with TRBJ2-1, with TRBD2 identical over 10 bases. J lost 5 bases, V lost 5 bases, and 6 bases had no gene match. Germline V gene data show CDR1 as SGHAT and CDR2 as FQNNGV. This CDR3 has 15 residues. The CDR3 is CASSPGTSVDNEQFF. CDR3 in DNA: TGTGCCAGCAGCCCTGGGACTAGCGTCGACAATGAGCAGTTCTTC.

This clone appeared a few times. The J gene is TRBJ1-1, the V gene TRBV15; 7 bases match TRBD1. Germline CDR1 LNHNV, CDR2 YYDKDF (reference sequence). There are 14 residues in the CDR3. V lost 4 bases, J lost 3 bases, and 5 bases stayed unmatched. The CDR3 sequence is CATSKGTDHTEAFF. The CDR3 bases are TGTGCCACCAGCAAGGGGACAGACCACACTGAAGCTTTCTTT.

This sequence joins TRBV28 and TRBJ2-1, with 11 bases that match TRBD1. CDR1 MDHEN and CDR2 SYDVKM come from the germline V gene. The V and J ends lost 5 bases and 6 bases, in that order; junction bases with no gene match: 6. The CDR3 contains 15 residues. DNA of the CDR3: TGTGCCAGCAGTCCCCCCGGGACAGGGGGCAATGAGCAGTTCTTC. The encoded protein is CASSPPGTGGNEQFF.

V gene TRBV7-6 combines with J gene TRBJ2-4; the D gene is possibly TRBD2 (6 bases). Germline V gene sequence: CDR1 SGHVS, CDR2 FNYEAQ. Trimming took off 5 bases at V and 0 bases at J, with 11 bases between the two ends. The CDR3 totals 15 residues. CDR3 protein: CASSPRDLAKNIQYF. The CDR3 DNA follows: TGTGCCAGCAGCCCTCGGGACTTAGCCAAAAACATTCAGTACTTC.

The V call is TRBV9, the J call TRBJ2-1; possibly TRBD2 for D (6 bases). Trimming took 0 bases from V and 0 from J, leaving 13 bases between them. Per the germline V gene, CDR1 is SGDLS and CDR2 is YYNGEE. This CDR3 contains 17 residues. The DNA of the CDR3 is TGTGCCAGCAGCGTAGGTGGAGGGGCGAGCTCCTACAATGAGCAGTTCTTC. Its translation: CASSVGGGASSYNEQFF.

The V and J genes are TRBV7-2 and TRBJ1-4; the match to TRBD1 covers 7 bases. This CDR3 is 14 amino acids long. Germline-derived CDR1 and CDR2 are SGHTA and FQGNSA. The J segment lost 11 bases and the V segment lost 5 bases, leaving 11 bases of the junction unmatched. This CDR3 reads CASSPRQGAGKLFF. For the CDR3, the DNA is TGTGCCAGCAGCCCCCGACAGGGCGCGGGTAAACTGTTTTTT.

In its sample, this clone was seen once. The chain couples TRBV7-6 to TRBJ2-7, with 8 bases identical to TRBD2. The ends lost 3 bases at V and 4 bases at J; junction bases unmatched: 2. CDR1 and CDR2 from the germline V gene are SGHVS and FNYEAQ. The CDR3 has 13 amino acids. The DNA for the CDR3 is TGTGCCAGCAGCTTGACGGGAGGGTACGAGCAGTACTTC. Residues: CASSLTGGYEQYF.

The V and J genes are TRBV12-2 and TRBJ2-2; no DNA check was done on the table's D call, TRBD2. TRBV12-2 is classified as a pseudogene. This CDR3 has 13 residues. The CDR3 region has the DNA TGTGCAAGTCGCCCGGGGAACACCGGGGAGCTGTTTTTT. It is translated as CASRPGNTGELFF.

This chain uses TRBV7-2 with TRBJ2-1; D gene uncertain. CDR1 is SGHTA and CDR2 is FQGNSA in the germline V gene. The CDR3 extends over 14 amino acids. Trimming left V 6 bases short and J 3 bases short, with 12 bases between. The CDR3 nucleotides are TGTGCCAGCAGACCCTCGGTAGGCTACAATGAGCAGTTCTTC. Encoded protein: CASRPSVGYNEQFF.

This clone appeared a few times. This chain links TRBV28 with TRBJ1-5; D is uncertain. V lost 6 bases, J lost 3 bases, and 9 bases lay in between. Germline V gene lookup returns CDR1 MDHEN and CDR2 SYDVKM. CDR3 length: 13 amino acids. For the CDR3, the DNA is TGTGCCAGCAGCTCTAGAACCAATCAGCCCCAGCATTTT. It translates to CASSSRTNQPQHF.

This chain's CDR3 is CSVPPGTGLTDTQYF. As DNA, the CDR3 is TGCAGCGTTCCCCCCGGGACAGGGCTGACAGATACGCAGTATTTT. The chain carries TRBV29-1 and TRBJ2-3; the match to TRBD1 covers 9 bases. V trimming: 5 bases; J trimming: 3 bases; junction bases outside the gene matches: 9. This CDR3 contains 15 residues. Germline assignment: CDR1 SQVTM and CDR2 ANQGSEA.

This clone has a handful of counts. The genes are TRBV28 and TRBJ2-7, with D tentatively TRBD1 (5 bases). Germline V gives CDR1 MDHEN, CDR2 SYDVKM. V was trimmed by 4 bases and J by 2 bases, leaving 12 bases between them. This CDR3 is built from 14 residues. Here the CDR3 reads CASSWIDSPYEQYF. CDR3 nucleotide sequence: TGTGCCAGCAGTTGGATAGACAGTCCCTACGAGCAGTACTTC.

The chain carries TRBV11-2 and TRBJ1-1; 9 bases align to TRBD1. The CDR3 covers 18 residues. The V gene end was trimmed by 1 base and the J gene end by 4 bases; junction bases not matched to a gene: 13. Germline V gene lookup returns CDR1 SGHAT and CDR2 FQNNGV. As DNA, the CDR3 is TGTGCCAGCAGCTTAGTCGTGACAGGGGGGTCTTGGGGCACTGAAGCTTTCTTT. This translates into CASSLVVTGGSWGTEAFF.

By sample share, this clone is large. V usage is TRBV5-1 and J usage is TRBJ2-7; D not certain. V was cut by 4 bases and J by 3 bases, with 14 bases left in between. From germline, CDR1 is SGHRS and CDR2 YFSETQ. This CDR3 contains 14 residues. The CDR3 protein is CASSPELDYYEQYF. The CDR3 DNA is TGCGCCAGCAGCCCTGAGTTGGATTACTACGAGCAGTACTTC.

CDR3 sequence: CASSLGQYLREQYF. The CDR3 coding sequence is TGTGCCAGCAGCTTGGGACAGTACCTTCGTGAGCAGTACTTC. The rearrangement uses TRBV5-6 and TRBJ2-7; TRBD1 might be the D (5 bases). Trimming took off 0 bases at V and 7 bases at J, with 14 bases between the two ends. Germline lookup yields CDR1 SGHDT and CDR2 YYEEEE. The CDR3 sequence is 14 residues long.